Listed below are T cell receptor beta chains from one sample, sequenced in a study of T-cell reconstitution after alpha-beta-depleted transplantation in children. Using its own MiXCR run on the PCR reads, TCRdb lists one record per CDR3 protein. Of about a million distinct CDR3 sequences detected, roughly 29% appear once; the ten largest clones hold roughly 31%. Source: PBMCs, mostly from graft donor cells, taken 360 days after TCRalphabeta/CD19-depleted stem cell transplant. The receptors here all came from a boy in the first two years of life who had a stem cell transplant for SCID, so the T cells may come from the graft donor. Both conserved end residues are trimmed from each CDR3. Each record gives: V gene, CDR3 protein.

v_call: TRBV12-3/TRBV12-4
cdr3_aa: ASSWTGRSSYNEQF

v_call: TRBV28
cdr3_aa: ASSVYRGPYEQY

v_call: TRBV29-1
cdr3_aa: SVREAYEQY

v_call: TRBV20-1
cdr3_aa: SALEGDREFQPQH

v_call: TRBV20-1
cdr3_aa: SARGSAAFYEQY

v_call: TRBV15
cdr3_aa: ATSRDQGMGNEQF

v_call: TRBV5-1
cdr3_aa: ASSLDLGGSSYEQY

v_call: TRBV12-3/TRBV12-4
cdr3_aa: ASSLDPLEQY

v_call: TRBV12-3/TRBV12-4
cdr3_aa: ASSLGGSPKQF

v_call: TRBV7-9
cdr3_aa: ASSRAGVPGNQPQH

v_call: TRBV4-1
cdr3_aa: ASSPGGGVAYNEQF

v_call: TRBV27
cdr3_aa: ASQDRGGYEQY

v_call: TRBV20-1
cdr3_aa: SARAYQGVPHDEQY

v_call: TRBV7-3
cdr3_aa: ASSLRASGGAAGGNNEQF

v_call: TRBV12-3/TRBV12-4
cdr3_aa: ASSPMTGVTYEQY

v_call: TRBV5-1
cdr3_aa: ASSLAVAGGNDEQF

v_call: TRBV5-5
cdr3_aa: ASSLLILAGGQETQY

v_call: TRBV12-3/TRBV12-4
cdr3_aa: ASSSPGRADTQY

v_call: TRBV2
cdr3_aa: ASRATLTNEKLF

v_call: TRBV27
cdr3_aa: ASSPTGGEGNTGELF

v_call: TRBV5-6
cdr3_aa: ASSEGHFNEKLF

v_call: TRBV5-1
cdr3_aa: ASSLGSPSSYEQY

v_call: TRBV3-1
cdr3_aa: ASSLRTGGAETQY

v_call: TRBV15
cdr3_aa: ATSREGLPSNEQF

v_call: TRBV6-4
cdr3_aa: ASSVLAGSYEQY

v_call: TRBV4-2
cdr3_aa: ASSQSGQGYEQY

v_call: TRBV11-2
cdr3_aa: ASSFSRSGGSQETQY

v_call: TRBV7-9
cdr3_aa: ASSSISGGQYNEQF

v_call: TRBV5-4
cdr3_aa: ASSASGGALNEQF

v_call: TRBV5-1
cdr3_aa: ASSLAQDYAAGELF

v_call: TRBV2
cdr3_aa: ASSVPSPAGGETQY

v_call: TRBV6-5
cdr3_aa: ASSYLRGGTSTDTQY

v_call: TRBV6-1
cdr3_aa: ASRKTGIINEQF